The present T cell receptor (beta chain) was sequenced within a study of T cell repertoires in cytomegalovirus infection. Study at large: The authors used CMV epitopes that were HLA-C-restricted (recently identified) and HLA-B-restricted (well studied). Indications came from public TCR beta signatures; they pointed to CMV infection and to a matching HLA type. Study-level results: In two of eight donors, the top clonotype was HLA-C-restricted CMV-specific. CMV carriers with the relevant HLA were identified by cumulative public TCR beta family frequency.

Each CDR3 protein gets one entry after TCRdb re-called the reads with MiXCR. The repertoire consists of 900,000 to 950,000 distinct CDR3 sequences, with around 30% occurring once and the leading ten covering about an eighth. The V gene's germline CDR1 is SGHTA and CDR2 FQGNSA. Trimming left V 4 bases short and J 7 bases short, with 18 bases between. This CDR3 spans 15 amino acids. The sample holds a few counts of this clonotype. Its antigen is unknown. The V gene is TRBV7-2, the J gene TRBJ2-3, with D perhaps matching TRBD2 (6 bases). The TCR comes from a human donor in good health (CMV status not recorded). Some clones in this sample may be carry-over from other donors' samples. This material consisted of cultured CD8+ T cells from PBMCs, taken from culture after CMV antigen stimulation. CDR3 loop: CASSSPRSGGNTQYF. CDR3 coding DNA: TGTGCCAGCAGCTCCCCCAGGAGCGGAGGGAATACGCAGTATTTT.